This entry lists 26 T cell receptor beta chains sequenced from one sample in a study of T-cell memory formation after mild COVID-19 (dated by TCRdb to about 2021). The method behind the library was 5' RACE. These reads were obtained on an Illumina NovaSeq 6000. TCRdb reprocessing: public reads trimmed at Q25 with fastp, clones called with MiXCR, in-frame beta chains kept. Every CDR3 protein is listed once, alongside the most common genes and DNA of its rows. Within this sample are 180,000 or so distinct CDR3 sequences, with 11% of them counted one time only. Around 3.8% of the sample goes to the ten largest clones. Sequencing was done on a sample of PBMCs or a T cell subset sorted from them (not recorded which). These receptor sequences come from a man between 18 and 29 years old who had mild COVID-19 (a few samples of this study predate the infection). The sample titles of this study are shuffled in the database, so cell type and time point are left out; the donor was told from shared clones.

At least ten counts were recorded for this clonotype. The V gene is TRBV5-1, the J gene TRBJ2-7; D not resolved. The CDR3 totals 15 residues. Germline V gives CDR1 SGHRS, CDR2 YFSETQ. Trimming stripped 0 bases from V and 0 bases from J, with 10 bases between. The CDR3 DNA sequence: TGCGCCAGCAGCTTGGCCTGGCTGGACTCCTACGAGCAGTACTTC. This translates into CASSLAWLDSYEQYF.

This chain links TRBV6-1 with TRBJ2-5; D gene uncertain. Trimming removed 3 bases at V and 1 base at J, with 6 bases between. The CDR3 contains 13 residues. CDR1 and CDR2 (germline): MNHNS, SASEGT. This chain's CDR3 is CASSEQLQETQYF. The DNA for the CDR3 is TGTGCCAGCAGTGAGCAGCTCCAAGAGACCCAGTACTTC.

This clonotype was picked up a small number of times. The genes are TRBV4-3 and TRBJ2-5; D not resolved. This CDR3 is 14 amino acids long. V dropped 0 bases and J dropped 4 bases, with 9 bases sitting between them. CDR1 LGHNA and CDR2 YSLEER come from the germline V gene. The CDR3 sequence: CASSQDHLAETQYF. CDR3 bases: TGCGCCAGCAGCCAAGATCATTTAGCAGAGACCCAGTACTTC.

This clonotype was picked up many times. The rearrangement joins TRBV5-1 to TRBJ2-3; tentative D call: TRBD2 (5 bases). This CDR3 contains 13 residues. Germline CDR1 SGHRS, CDR2 YFSETQ. The V gene lost 4 bases and the J gene lost 4 bases, with 10 bases spanning the gap. CDR3: CASSPGLADTQYF. Here the CDR3 DNA reads TGCGCCAGCAGCCCGGGGTTGGCAGATACGCAGTATTTT. Full variable domain (outside the CDR3, taken from reference TRBV5-1 and TRBJ2-3): KAGVTQTPRYLIKTRGQQVTLSCSPISGHRSVSWYQQTPGQGLQFLFEYFSETQRNKGNFPGRFSGRQFSNSRSEMNVSTLELGDSALYLCASSPGLADTQYFGPGTRLTVL.

This clonotype was observed a handful of times. The chain has TRBV3-1 and TRBJ2-5; a weak D match, TRBD2 (5 bases). The CDR3 runs 14 residues. The V end was cut by 3 bases, the J end by 7 bases, with 15 bases between. Germline V gene lookup returns CDR1 LGHDT and CDR2 YNNKEL (reference sequence). CDR3 in DNA: TGTGCCAGCAGCCACCCGCGGGCCCATGGGACCCAGTACTTC. Amino acid sequence: CASSHPRAHGTQYF.

The sample holds a few counts of this clonotype. This sequence joins TRBV28 and TRBJ2-7, with D unclear. This CDR3 has 14 amino acids. V was trimmed by 8 bases and J by 3 bases, leaving 17 bases between them. From germline, CDR1 is MDHEN and CDR2 SYDVKM. CDR3 amino acids: CASLPQEKGYEQYV. CDR3 DNA: TGTGCCAGCTTGCCCCAAGAGAAGGGCTACGAGCAGTACGTC.

This clonotype was counted at least ten times. V and J are TRBV12-3 or TRBV12-4 and TRBJ2-5; D gene uncertain. The CDR3 is made up of 13 amino acids. Deletions cut 1 base from V and 7 bases from J, with 10 bases between. In DNA form, the CDR3 reads TGTGCCAGCAGTTTAGGACTTAAAGGGACCCAGTACTTC. It is translated as CASSLGLKGTQYF.

The V gene is TRBV6-1, the J gene TRBJ2-6, with 9 bases lining up with TRBD1. The V and J ends lost 9 bases and 1 base, in that order; junction bases with no gene match: 13. From germline, CDR1 is MNHNS and CDR2 SASEGT. CDR3 length: 18 amino acids. For the CDR3, the DNA is TGTGCCAGTTTCCCTGGGACAGGGTATCAATCTGGGGCCAACGTCCTGACTTTC. This codes for CASFPGTGYQSGANVLTF.

This clonotype was picked up a small number of times. The junction differs from germline at one of its ends, possibly a read error. V and J are TRBV28 and TRBJ1-3; possibly TRBD1 for D (6 bases). CDR3 length: 12 residues. Germline V gene lookup returns CDR1 MDHEN and CDR2 SYDVKM. The CDR3 region is CASSFGQRDWNF. DNA of the CDR3: TGTGCCAGCAGTTTTGGACAGAGGGACTGGAATTTT.

This clonotype appeared a few times. This sequence joins TRBV7-3 and TRBJ2-3, with 12 bases lining up with TRBD1. The CDR3 sequence is 13 residues long. The ends lost 2 bases at V and 9 bases at J; junction bases unmatched: 0. Germline CDR1 is SGHTA and CDR2 is FQGTGA. CDR3 coding DNA: TGTGCCAGCAGCTTAGGGACAGGGGGCACGCAGTATTTT. Encoded protein: CASSLGTGGTQYF.

The rearrangement links TRBV7-9 to TRBJ2-7, with 14 bases identical to TRBD2. The V gene's germline CDR1 is SEHNR and CDR2 FQNEAQ (reference sequence). The V and J ends lost 4 bases and 0 bases, in that order; junction bases with no gene match: 11. The CDR3 is 19 amino acids. CDR3 sequence reads: CASSSLLGTSGGPSYEQYF. In DNA, the CDR3 is TGTGCCAGCAGCTCCCTCTTGGGGACTAGCGGGGGACCCTCCTACGAGCAGTACTTC. Full variable domain (outside the CDR3, taken from reference TRBV7-9 and TRBJ2-7): DTGVSQNPRHKITKRGQNVTFRCDPISEHNRLYWYRQTLGQGPEFLTYFQNEAQLEKSRLLSDRFSAERPKGSFSTLEIQRTEQGDSAMYLCASSSLLGTSGGPSYEQYFGPGTRLTVT.

In this sample, this clonotype turned up a few times. The rearrangement joins TRBV7-9 to TRBJ1-1; D not resolved. V was cut by 0 bases and J by 5 bases, with 7 bases left in between. CDR3 size: 13 residues. The germline CDR1 and CDR2 sequences are SEHNR and FQNEAQ (reference sequence). CDR3 sequence (DNA): TGTGCCAGCAGCTTAGCGAGTGCGACTGAAGCTTTCTTT. This codes for CASSLASATEAFF.

This clonotype showed up just a few times. The rearrangement joins TRBV10-3 to TRBJ2-1, with a tentative D call TRBD1 (5 bases). V was clipped by 2 bases and J by 3 bases, with 11 bases between them. The CDR3 runs 15 residues. From germline, CDR1 is ENHRY and CDR2 SYGVKD. The DNA for the CDR3 is TGTGCCATCAGTGAGAAAACAGGAGTCTACAATGAGCAGTTCTTC. It is translated as CAISEKTGVYNEQFF.

There are a few counts of this clonotype. V and J are TRBV12-3 or TRBV12-4 and TRBJ2-3, with a weak D call TRBD2 (7 bases). The V end lost 7 bases, the J end lost 4 bases, and 15 bases lay between the germline ends. The CDR3 sequence is 14 residues long. The CDR3 here is CASTRGAGADTQYF. The CDR3 DNA sequence: TGTGCCAGCACTCGGGGGGCCGGGGCAGATACGCAGTATTTT.

This clonotype occurred a few times. V usage is TRBV5-6 and J usage is TRBJ2-1; tentative D call: TRBD1 (6 bases). Germline assignment: CDR1 SGHDT and CDR2 YYEEEE. The CDR3 totals 13 residues. V lost 0 bases to trimming and J lost 7 bases, with 8 bases between them. CDR3 nucleotides: TGTGCCAGCAGCTTGGACAGGGTGAATGAGCAGTTCTTC. Its translation: CASSLDRVNEQFF.

This clonotype has a handful of counts. The chain couples TRBV5-1 to TRBJ2-5; D is ambiguous. The CDR3 contains 10 residues. Germline V CDR1 and CDR2: SGHRS, YFSETQ. The V gene lost 6 bases and the J gene lost 5 bases, with 5 bases spanning the gap. The CDR3 spells CASTGETQYF. CDR3 coding DNA: TGCGCCAGCACCGGGGAGACCCAGTACTTC.

The V gene is TRBV4-3, the J gene TRBJ1-5; D not certain. Trimming stripped 0 bases from V and 2 bases from J, with 11 bases between. The germline V gene encodes CDR1 LGHNA and CDR2 YSLEER. This CDR3 is built from 16 residues. The DNA for the CDR3 is TGCGCCAGCAGCCAAGAACCCGGCCAGGGCAATCAGCCCCAGCATTTT. It is translated as CASSQEPGQGNQPQHF.

Within the sample, this clonotype is medium-sized (0.01 to 0.1%). V is TRBV3-1 and J is TRBJ2-2; D is undetermined. V was trimmed by 4 bases and J by 1 base, leaving 7 bases between them. The CDR3 has 14 amino acids. Germline V gene lookup returns CDR1 LGHDT and CDR2 YNNKEL (reference sequence). This CDR3 reads CASSRFGNTGELFF. The CDR3 nucleotides read TGTGCCAGCAGCCGGTTCGGGAACACCGGGGAGCTGTTTTTT.

The sample holds many counts of this clonotype. CDR3 bases: TGCAGCGCCGAGGGGGCGGCGAACTACGAGCAGTACTTC. Protein product: CSAEGAANYEQYF. The chain carries TRBV29-1 and TRBJ2-7, with 7 bases fitting TRBD1. The CDR3 runs 13 residues. V lost 7 bases to trimming and J lost 3 bases; unmatched junction nucleotides: 9. Germline assignment: CDR1 SQVTM and CDR2 ANQGSEA.

The chain employs TRBV6-1 and TRBJ1-1; D is undetermined. The CDR3 has 13 residues. V shed 7 bases and J shed 0 bases, with 9 bases lying between them. Germline CDR1 reads MNHNS; CDR2 reads SASEGT. The CDR3 here is CASNRPVNTEAFF. The DNA of the CDR3 is TGTGCCAGCAATAGGCCTGTGAACACTGAAGCTTTCTTT.

This chain links TRBV2 with TRBJ1-1; D remains unclear. Trimming left V 0 bases short and J 7 bases short, with 0 bases between. This CDR3 has 10 residues. Germline CDR1 SNHLY, CDR2 FYNNEI. The CDR3 sequence is CASSEAEAFF. For the CDR3, the DNA is TGTGCCAGCAGTGAAGCTGAAGCTTTCTTT.

The chain carries TRBV9 and TRBJ2-5, with D unclear. V shed 0 bases and J shed 4 bases, with 10 bases lying between them. The CDR3 is 14 amino acids. Germline V gives CDR1 SGDLS, CDR2 YYNGEE. This CDR3 is CASSVAQFTETQYF. The CDR3 DNA reads as TGTGCCAGCAGCGTAGCTCAATTCACAGAGACCCAGTACTTC.

This clonotype was detected many times. The chain joins TRBV7-2 to TRBJ2-1, with D perhaps TRBD1 (5 bases). Germline V gene sequence: CDR1 SGHTA, CDR2 FQGNSA. CDR3 size: 14 residues. V dropped 2 bases and J dropped 8 bases, with 13 bases sitting between them. As DNA, the CDR3 is TGTGCCAGCAGCTTAAGGGGCTTGGGCGATGAGCAGTTCTTC. This codes for CASSLRGLGDEQFF.

This clonotype was observed a few times. The gene calls are TRBV2 and TRBJ2-4; no definite D call. Trimming took 6 bases from V and 8 from J, leaving 17 bases between them. The germline V gene has CDR1 SNHLY and CDR2 FYNNEI. CDR3 length: 14 residues. The CDR3 loop reads CASRAGLAPDIQYF. In nucleotides, the CDR3 is TGTGCCAGCAGGGCAGGTCTGGCCCCCGACATTCAGTACTTC.

The chain joins TRBV12-3 or TRBV12-4 to TRBJ1-2, with a tentative D call TRBD1 (5 bases). V lost 5 bases, J lost 6 bases, and 19 bases lay in between. CDR3 length: 15 amino acids. The CDR3: CASSSLLQAPDGYTF. Here the CDR3 DNA reads TGTGCCAGCAGTAGCCTTCTACAGGCCCCGGATGGCTACACCTTC.

This clonotype came up a few times. The chain recombines TRBV6-2 or TRBV6-3 with TRBJ2-3, with D perhaps TRBD1 (5 bases). The CDR3 contains 16 residues. V was shortened by 2 bases and J by 2 bases, with 14 bases between the two germline ends. CDR1 and CDR2 from the germline V gene are MNHEY and SVGEGT. In nucleotides, the CDR3 is TGTGCCAGCAGTTACCGGCAGGGTGTTTTCACAGATACGCAGTATTTT. Its protein is CASSYRQGVFTDTQYF.